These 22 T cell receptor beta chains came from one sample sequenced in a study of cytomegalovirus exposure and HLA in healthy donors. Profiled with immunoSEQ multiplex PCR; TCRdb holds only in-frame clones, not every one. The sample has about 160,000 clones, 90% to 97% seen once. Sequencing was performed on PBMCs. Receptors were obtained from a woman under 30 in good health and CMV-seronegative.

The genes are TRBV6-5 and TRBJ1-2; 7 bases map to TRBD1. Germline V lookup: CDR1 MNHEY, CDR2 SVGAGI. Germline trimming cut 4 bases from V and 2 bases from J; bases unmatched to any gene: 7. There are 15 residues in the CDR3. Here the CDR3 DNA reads TGTGCCAGCAGTTCAACCCGGACAGGAAACTATGGCTACACCTTC. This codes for CASSSTRTGNYGYTF.

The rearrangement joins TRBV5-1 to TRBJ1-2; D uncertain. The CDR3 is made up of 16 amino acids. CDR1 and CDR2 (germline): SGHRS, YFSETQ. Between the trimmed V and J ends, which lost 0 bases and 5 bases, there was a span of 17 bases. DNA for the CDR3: TGCGCCAGCAGCTTGGCCTTAACGCAGGCAAGATATGGCTACACCTTC. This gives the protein CASSLALTQARYGYTF.

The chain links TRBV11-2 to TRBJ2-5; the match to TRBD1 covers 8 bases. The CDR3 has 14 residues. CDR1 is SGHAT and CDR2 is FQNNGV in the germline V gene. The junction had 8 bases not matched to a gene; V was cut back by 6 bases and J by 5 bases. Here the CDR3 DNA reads TGTGCCAGCAGGCCTGCAGGGGGCTGGGAGACCCAGTACTTC. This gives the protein CASRPAGGWETQYF.

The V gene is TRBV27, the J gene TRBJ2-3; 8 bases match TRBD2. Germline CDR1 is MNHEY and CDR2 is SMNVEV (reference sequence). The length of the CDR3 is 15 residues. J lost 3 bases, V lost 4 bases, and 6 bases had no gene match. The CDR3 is CASSSRGGLTDTQYF. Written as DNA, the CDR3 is TGTGCCAGCAGTTCCCGGGGGGGTTTGACAGATACGCAGTATTTT.

The CDR3 protein is CASSSALTGNTEAFF. The CDR3 DNA is TGCGCCAGCAGCTCGGCTCTTACGGGGAACACTGAAGCTTTCTTT. The chain uses TRBV5-1 and TRBJ1-1; D gene uncertain. Per germline, CDR1 SGHRS and CDR2 YFSETQ. CDR3 length equals 15 residues. Between the trimmed V and J ends, which lost 3 bases and 1 base, there was a span of 13 bases.

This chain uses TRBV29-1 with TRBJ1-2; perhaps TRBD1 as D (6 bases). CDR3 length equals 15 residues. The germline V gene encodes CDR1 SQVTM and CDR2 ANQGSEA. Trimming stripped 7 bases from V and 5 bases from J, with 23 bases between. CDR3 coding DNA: TGCAGCGCATTGAGGCTCGCAGGGGACGGGTATGGCTACACCTTC. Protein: CSALRLAGDGYGYTF.

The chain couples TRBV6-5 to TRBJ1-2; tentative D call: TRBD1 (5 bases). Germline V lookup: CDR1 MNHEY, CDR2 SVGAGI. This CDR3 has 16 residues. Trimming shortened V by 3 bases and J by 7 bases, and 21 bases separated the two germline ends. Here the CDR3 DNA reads TGTGCCAGCAGTTATTCGGGGGAACCGCGCCCGAGTGGCTACACCTTC. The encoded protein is CASSYSGEPRPSGYTF.

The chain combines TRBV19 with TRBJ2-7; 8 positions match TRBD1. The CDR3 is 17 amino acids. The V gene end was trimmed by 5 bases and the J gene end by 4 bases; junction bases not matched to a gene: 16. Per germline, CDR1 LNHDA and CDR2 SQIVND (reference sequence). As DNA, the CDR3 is TGTGCCAGTAGTCCCCTAGGGAGCAGGGGGCTAAGGTACGAGCAGTACTTC. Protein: CASSPLGSRGLRYEQYF.

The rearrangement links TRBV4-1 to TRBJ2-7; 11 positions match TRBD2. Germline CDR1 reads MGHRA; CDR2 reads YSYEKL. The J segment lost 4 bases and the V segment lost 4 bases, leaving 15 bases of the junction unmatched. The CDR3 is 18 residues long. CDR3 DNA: TGCGCCAGCAGCCTCTTACTAGCGGGGGTTACCATAGGGTACGAGCAGTACTTC. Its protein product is CASSLLLAGVTIGYEQYF.

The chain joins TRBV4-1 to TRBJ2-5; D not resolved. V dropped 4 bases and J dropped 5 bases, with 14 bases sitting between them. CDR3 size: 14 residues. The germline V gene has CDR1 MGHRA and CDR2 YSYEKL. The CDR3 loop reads CASSPLLVGETQYF. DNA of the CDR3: TGCGCCAGCAGCCCCTTATTAGTTGGTGAGACCCAGTACTTC.

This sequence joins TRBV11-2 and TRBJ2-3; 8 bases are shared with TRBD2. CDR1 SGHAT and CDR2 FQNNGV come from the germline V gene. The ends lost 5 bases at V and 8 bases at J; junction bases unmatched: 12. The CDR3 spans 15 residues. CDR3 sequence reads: CASSPLGGGKGTQYF. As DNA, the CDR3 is TGTGCCAGCAGCCCCCTCGGGGGGGGTAAGGGTACGCAGTATTTT.

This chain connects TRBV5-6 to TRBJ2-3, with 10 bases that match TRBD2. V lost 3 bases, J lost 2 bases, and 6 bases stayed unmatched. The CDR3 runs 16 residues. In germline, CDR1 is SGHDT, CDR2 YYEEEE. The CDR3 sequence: CASSYPTSGVTDTQYF. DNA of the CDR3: TGTGCCAGCAGCTACCCAACTAGCGGGGTCACAGATACGCAGTATTTT. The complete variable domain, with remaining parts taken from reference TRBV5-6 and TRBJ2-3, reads DAGVTQSPTHLIKTRGQQVTLRCSPKSGHDTVSWYQQALGQGPQFIFQYYEEEERQRGNFPDRFSGHQFPNYSSELNVNALLLGDSALYLCASSYPTSGVTDTQYFGPGTRLTVL.

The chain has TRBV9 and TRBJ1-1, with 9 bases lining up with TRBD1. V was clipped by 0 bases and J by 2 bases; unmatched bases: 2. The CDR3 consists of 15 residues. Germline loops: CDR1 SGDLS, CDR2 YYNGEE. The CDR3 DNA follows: TGTGCCAGCAGCGTAGTGGGACAGGGTAACACTGAAGCTTTCTTT. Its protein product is CASSVVGQGNTEAFF.

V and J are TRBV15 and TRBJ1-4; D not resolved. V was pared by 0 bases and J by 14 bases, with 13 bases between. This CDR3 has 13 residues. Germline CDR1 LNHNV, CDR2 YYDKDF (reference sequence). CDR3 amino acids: CATSRDRQEHLFF. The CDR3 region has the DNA TGTGCCACCAGCAGAGATCGTCAGGAACATCTGTTTTTT. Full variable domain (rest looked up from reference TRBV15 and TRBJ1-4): DAMVIQNPRYQVTQFGKPVTLSCSQTLNHNVMYWYQQKSSQAPKLLFHYYDKDFNNEADTPDNFQSRRPNTSFCFLDIRSPGLGDTAMYLCATSRDRQEHLFFGSGTQLSVL.

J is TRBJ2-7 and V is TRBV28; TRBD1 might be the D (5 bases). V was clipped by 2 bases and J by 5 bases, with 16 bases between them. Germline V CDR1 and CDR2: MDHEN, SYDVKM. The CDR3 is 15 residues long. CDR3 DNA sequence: TGTGCCAGCAGTTTAACCCCCCAGGGTTTCAACGAGCAGTACTTC. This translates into CASSLTPQGFNEQYF.

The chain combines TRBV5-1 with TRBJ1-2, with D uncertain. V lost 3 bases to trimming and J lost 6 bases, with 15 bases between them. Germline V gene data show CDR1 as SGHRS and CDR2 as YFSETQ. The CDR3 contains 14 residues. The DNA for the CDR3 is TGCGCCAGCAGCTGGGGAGATAGAGTAGATGGCTACACCTTC. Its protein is CASSWGDRVDGYTF.

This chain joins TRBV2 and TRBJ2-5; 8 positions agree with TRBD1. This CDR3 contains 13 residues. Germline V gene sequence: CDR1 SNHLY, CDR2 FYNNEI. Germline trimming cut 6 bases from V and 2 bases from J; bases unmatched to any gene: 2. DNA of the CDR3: TGTGCCAGCAGGGGACAGGCTCAAGAGACCCAGTACTTC. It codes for CASRGQAQETQYF.

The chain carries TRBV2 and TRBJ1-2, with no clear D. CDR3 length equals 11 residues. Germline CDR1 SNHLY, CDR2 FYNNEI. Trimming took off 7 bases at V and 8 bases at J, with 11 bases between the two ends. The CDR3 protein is CASKTGYGYTF. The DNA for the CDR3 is TGTGCCAGCAAAACGGGTTACGGCTACACCTTC.

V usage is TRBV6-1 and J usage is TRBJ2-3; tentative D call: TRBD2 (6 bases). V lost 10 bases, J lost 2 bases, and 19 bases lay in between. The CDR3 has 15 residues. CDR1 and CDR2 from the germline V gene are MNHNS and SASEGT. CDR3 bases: TGTGCCACCGATCGACCGGGACTCTCCACAGATACGCAGTATTTT. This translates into CATDRPGLSTDTQYF.

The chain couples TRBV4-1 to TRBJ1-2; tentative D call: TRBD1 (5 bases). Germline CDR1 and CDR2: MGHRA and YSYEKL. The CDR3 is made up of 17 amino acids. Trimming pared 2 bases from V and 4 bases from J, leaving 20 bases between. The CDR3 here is CASSQNPSDTQFYGYTF. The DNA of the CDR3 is TGCGCCAGCAGCCAAAACCCATCGGACACCCAGTTCTATGGCTACACCTTC.

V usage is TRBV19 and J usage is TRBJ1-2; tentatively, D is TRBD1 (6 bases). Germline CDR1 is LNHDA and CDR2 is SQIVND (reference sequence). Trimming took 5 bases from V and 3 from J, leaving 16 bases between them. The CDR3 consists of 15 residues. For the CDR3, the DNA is TGTGCCAGTAGTCCCCGGGCAGGGGCCGACTATGGCTACACCTTC. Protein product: CASSPRAGADYGYTF.

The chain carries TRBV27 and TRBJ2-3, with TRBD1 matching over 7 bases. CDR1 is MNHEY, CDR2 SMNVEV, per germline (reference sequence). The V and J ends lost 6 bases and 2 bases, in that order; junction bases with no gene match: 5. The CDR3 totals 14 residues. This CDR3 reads CASRYGTVTDTQYF. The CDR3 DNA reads TGTGCCAGCAGATATGGGACAGTCACAGATACGCAGTATTTT.